This T cell receptor beta chain was captured by sequencing in a study of blood T cell repertoires in COVID-19. In the study overall: COVID-19 samples from acute and convalescent phases originated in the United States, Italy and Spain. From T cells, B-cell-depleted T cells, or PBMCs came the material, which was cDNA or gDNA.

The CDR3 is 14 amino acids. Per germline, CDR1 MNHEY and CDR2 SVGAGI. The trim removed 6 bases at V and 2 bases at J, leaving 5 bases unmatched. Original analysis: Reference gene primer amplification in the assay estimated nucleated cell counts. Sequencing was performed with immunoSEQ multiplex PCR; in TCRdb, only in-frame clones are kept and a portion is missing. That table gives V, J and clone size, and the DNA gave D and trimming. The table includes some 190,000 clones, roughly 84% detected once. The clonotype was recovered from a woman of 80 years or more with acute or convalescent COVID-19. The chain joins TRBV6-5 to TRBJ2-7; TRBD2 matches at 9 bases. Specimen: peripheral blood. CDR3 loop: CASRGSGGAYEQYF. The CDR3 nucleotides are TGTGCCAGCAGGGGTAGCGGGGGCGCCTACGAGCAGTACTTC.